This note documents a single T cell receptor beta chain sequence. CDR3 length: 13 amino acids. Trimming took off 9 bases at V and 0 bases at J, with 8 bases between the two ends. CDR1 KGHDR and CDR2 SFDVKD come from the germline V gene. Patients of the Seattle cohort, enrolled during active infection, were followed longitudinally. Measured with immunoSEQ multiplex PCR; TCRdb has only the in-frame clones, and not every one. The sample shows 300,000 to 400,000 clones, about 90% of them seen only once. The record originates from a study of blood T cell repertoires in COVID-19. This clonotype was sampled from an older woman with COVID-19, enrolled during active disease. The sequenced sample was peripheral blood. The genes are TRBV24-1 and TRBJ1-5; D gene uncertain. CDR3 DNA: TGTGCCACCGACACATTTAGCAATCAGCCCCAGCATTTT. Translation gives CATDTFSNQPQHF.